Described below is a single TCR beta chain sequence and its context. It lacks a known antigen. There are no base qualities to consult, and no much larger clone falls within one base. Libraries were made using multiplex PCR. The sequencer was an Illumina HiSeq 4000. To build TCR beta libraries, CDR3 regions were amplified by Arm-PCR using iRepertoire HTBI primers. Before sequencing, the PCR products went through gel purification. In the original analysis: Gene usage analysis of CDR3 amino acid clonotypes relied on the 55 to 80 TRBV and 14 TRBJ segments identified across samples. COPE and FqMerger were used to merge the filtered high-quality paired reads into contigs. BLAST was used to align contigs to the IMGT TRBV, TRBD and TRBJ reference genes, and CDR3 was defined following IMGT. Clonotypes above 0.1% frequency were classified as highly expanded clones. Repertoire diversity was measured by Shannon entropy, and V-J evenness by the Gini coefficient. Clonotypes shared by more than one individual were considered public. Through fastp at Q25 and MiXCR, TCRdb rebuilt clones from the public reads, retaining in-frame beta chains. Records with the same CDR3 protein are collapsed into one entry carrying the most frequent genes and DNA. The V and J calls here are based on TCRdb, not the publication. The sample table lists 500,000 or so distinct CDR3 sequences, roughly a sixth of them with a count of one. The ten most abundant clones make up 20% to 25% of the sample.

This sample is part of a study of regulatory T cells in long-lasting Graves disease (dated by TCRdb to the early 2020s). At the level of the whole study: In the newly diagnosed Graves' disease group, patients had been taking antithyroid drugs for less than 3 months. Patients with persistent Graves' disease were compared with patients with newly diagnosed Graves' disease using TCR sequencing and RNA sequencing of peripheral blood. The study was registered as a clinical trial and conducted in China. TCR sequencing covered roughly 13 persistent and around 20 newly diagnosed Graves' disease patients, 33 samples in total. Results the study describes overall, beyond this receptor: Sequencing and analysis were restricted to the TCR beta chain. The study examined only peripheral blood because the primary lesion, thyroid tissue, could not be accessed. As a limitation, the authors acknowledged that the small sample size may reduce accuracy. Preferential use of TRBV28, TRBJ1-2 and TRBJ2-5 was observed in persistent disease, whereas TRBV20-1 and TRBJ2-1 were favored in newly diagnosed disease. A larger number of public clonotypes was shared among persistent patients (around 3,000) than among newly diagnosed patients (approximately 1,000). Compared with newly diagnosed patients, patients with persistent Graves' disease had lower TCR Shannon entropy and fewer highly expanded clones, which suggests clonal expansion.

CDR1 and CDR2 are drawn from the germline V gene (reference sequence): LNHDA, SQIVND. From V the trimming removes 6 bases and from J it removes 1 base, while the gene matches leave 9 bases of the junction unaccounted for. The CDR3 runs 16 residues from the cysteine to the phenylalanine. Only the CDR3 part of the read is kept: 48 bases, read in frame from the first base. The meaning of the sample's time point label: newly diagnosed GD, antithyroid drugs for less than 3 months. For both TCR sequencing and RNA sequencing, RNA was extracted from PBMCs using TRIzol. The diagnosis of Graves' disease followed American Thyroid Association guidelines. Recruitment of patients was carried out at an endocrinology department in Xi'an, China. From each patient, approximately 10 milliliters of peripheral blood was collected into an EDTA anticoagulant tube. PBMCs were isolated by Ficoll Paque Plus density gradient separation without further T cell sorting. An Agilent 2100 Bioanalyzer and agarose gel were used to check RNA quality, while a NanoDrop 2000 measured RNA concentration.

The same sample was also studied in work on T cells in Graves' hyperthyroidism and ophthalmopathy. As the second publication notes: A patient counted as having stable Graves' hyperthyroidism if no progression to ophthalmopathy occurred over 18 months of follow-up. The hyperthyroidism patients were between 18 and 65 years old and newly diagnosed, with a disease duration of less than 2 months. The study excluded patients with uncontrolled infections, other autoimmune diseases, pregnancy or lactation. Diagnoses relied on clinical symptoms, serum thyroxine and TRAb, thyroid ultrasound and orbital computed tomography. A first-round RT-PCR of the TCR CDR3 used the HTBI primer set with the Qiagen OneStep RT-PCR kit. Most expanded thyroid clonotypes (frequency above 0.001) were also found in blood, which suggests that blood repertoires may mirror thyroid immune responses. In cross-validation, a model built on a 13 V-J signature told ophthalmopathy apart from stable hyperthyroidism with about 90% sensitivity and approximately 84% specificity, and in testing the same model reached 80%/75%. In validation, progression to ophthalmopathy was predicted by the model with nearly 71% sensitivity and roughly 76% specificity, a median of approximately 6.5 months before onset. To identify distinguishing TCR V-J signatures, a discovery cohort of about 95 patients was used, comprising some 45 with Graves' ophthalmopathy and some 60 with stable Graves' hyperthyroidism. Prospective prediction of ophthalmopathy was tested in an independent validation cohort consisting of about 20 hyperthyroidism patients and 17 patients who later progressed to ophthalmopathy. The 75 to 100 discovery patients were randomly split 7:3 into training and test sets. In six Graves' hyperthyroidism patients, the study also compared T-cell repertoires from thyroid tissue with T-cell repertoires from blood. Once sampling was done, hyperthyroidism patients were given methimazole at a starting dose of 30 mg daily, whereas ophthalmopathy patients were given high-dose intravenous methylprednisolone. Libraries were constructed in a second round of multiplex PCR, after which size selection and purification were performed. Paired-end sequencing of the libraries was performed with 100 bp reads on an Illumina HiSeq2000. SOAPnuke was used to process the raw data, throwing out any read that contained adapters or uncalled bases, had a mean Phred below 15, or lacked an exact constant-primer or identifier match. COPE v1.2.5 was used to merge high-quality paired reads, and clonotypes were defined as unique nucleotide sequences. MiTCR v1.1 was used to align clonotypes to the IMGT TRBV, TRBD and TRBJ reference segments. Analysis was restricted to V-J combinations with a frequency above 0.0001, which covered about 99% of repertoires. The TCS score was defined as the ratio of F50 (clonal expansion) to E x V (chaos), calculated using BLOSUM62-based TCRdist between CDR3 peptides within each V-J. Welch's t-statistics and random forest reduced 500 to 550 V-J features to 13, which were used in a naive Bayes classifier (R e1071). Sample size was not statistically predetermined, and blinding of investigators to group allocation was not performed. TCR Vbeta CDR3 sequencing of 130 to 150 peripheral blood samples (fewer than 45 ophthalmopathy, 75 or so hyperthyroidism and around 17 progressor patients) is reported in the paper.

The chain joins TRBV19 to TRBJ1-5; TRBD1 fits 7 bases in the junction. The clonotype comes from a woman in her forties or fifties with Graves disease. Donor details come from another sample of the same person, matched by shared clones. The sequencing here drew on peripheral blood mononuclear cells (PBMCs), taken at new diagnosis, from a patient treated with antithyroid drugs. In nucleotide form, the sequence is TGTGCCAGTAGCCCGCAGGGACAGCTCAGCAATCAGCCCCAGCATTTT. Translation gives CASSPQGQLSNQPQHF.